The next 10 T cell receptor beta chains were all read from a single sample in a study of post-analysis software for immune sequencing data. The authors incorporated unique molecular identifiers into the TCR beta cDNA libraries. TCRdb itself ran the PCR reads through MiXCR, one entry per CDR3 protein. The table lists roughly 800,000 distinct CDR3 sequences, roughly 50% of them singletons. Study-wide results and caveats: Patients showed TRBV5-6, TRBV5-1 and TRBV20-1 among a handful of TRBV segments more frequent than in controls.

Their recognized antigens are unknown. Sequenced: blood. The receptors were gathered from a girl aged 10-17 years with multiple sclerosis.

The chain has TRBV20-1 and TRBJ2-7; a weak D match, TRBD1 (6 bases). The CDR3 sequence is 16 residues long. V dropped 1 base and J dropped 2 bases, with 18 bases sitting between them. Germline values: CDR1 DFQATT, CDR2 SNEGSKA (reference sequence). The CDR3 sequence is CSARGGTFPRTYEQYF. The DNA for the CDR3 is TGCAGTGCTAGAGGGGGGACATTTCCGAGAACCTACGAGCAGTACTTC.

The chain is built from TRBV20-1 and TRBJ2-1; D is possibly TRBD1 or TRBD2 (5 bases each). The DNA end is more similar to TRBJ2-7, so the J call may be wrong. The CDR3 loop spans 13 amino acids. CDR1 and CDR2 (germline): DFQATT, SNEGSKA (reference sequence). Here the CDR3 DNA reads TGCAGTGCTCCCCTGGGACCGGCCTACGAGCAGTACTTC. Protein: CSAPLGPAYEQYF.

The chain couples TRBV29-1 to TRBJ1-2; 9 positions agree with TRBD1. V dropped 7 bases and J dropped 8; count of bases not matched to a gene: 5. The CDR3 covers 11 residues. The germline V gene encodes CDR1 SQVTM and CDR2 ANQGSEA. The CDR3 DNA sequence: TGCAGCGAACGGACAGGGGAAGGCTACACCTTC. Encoded protein: CSERTGEGYTF. Variable domain in full (rest from reference TRBV29-1 and TRBJ1-2): SAVISQKPSRDICQRGTSLTIQCQVDSQVTMMFWYRQQPGQSLTLIATANQGSEATYESGFVIDKFPISRPNLTFSTLTVSNMSPEDSSIYLCSERTGEGYTFGSGTRLTVV.

The chain recombines TRBV12-3 or TRBV12-4 with TRBJ1-4; D might be TRBD1 (5 bases). The CDR3 extends over 15 amino acids. V was clipped by 6 bases and J by 0 bases, with 11 bases between them. CDR3 amino acids: CASRSGGATNEKLFF. The CDR3 region has the DNA TGTGCCAGCAGATCGGGGGGGGCAACTAATGAAAAACTGTTTTTT.

This clonotype occurred a few times. The CDR3 DNA follows: TGTGCCAGCAGCGGGGGGACAGTGAACACTGAAGCTTTCTTT. Translation gives CASSGGTVNTEAFF. The gene calls are TRBV14 and TRBJ1-1; TRBD1 matches at 7 bases. The CDR3 extends over 14 amino acids. V dropped 5 bases and J dropped 0; count of bases not matched to a gene: 3. Germline V gives CDR1 SGHDN, CDR2 FVKESK.

The gene calls are TRBV29-1 and TRBJ2-6; a weak D match, TRBD2 (7 bases). CDR3 length equals 16 residues. The germline V gene has CDR1 SQVTM and CDR2 ANQGSEA. The V gene lost 6 bases and the J gene lost 0 bases, with 15 bases spanning the gap. The CDR3 is CSVAGDTLSGANVLTF. Here the CDR3 DNA reads TGCAGCGTCGCGGGGGACACGCTCTCTGGGGCCAACGTCCTGACTTTC.

This rearrangement joins TRBV5-1 to TRBJ1-1; 7 bases line up with TRBD1. With 4 bases clipped from V and 8 bases from J, the junction kept 5 bases outside the gene matches. In germline, CDR1 is SGHRS, CDR2 YFSETQ. The CDR3 consists of 12 residues. The CDR3 nucleotides read TGCGCCAGCAGCCCCAGAGGGGGCGAAGCTTTCTTT. Its protein product is CASSPRGGEAFF. Complete variable domain (other parts from reference TRBV5-1 and TRBJ1-1): KAGVTQTPRYLIKTRGQQVTLSCSPISGHRSVSWYQQTPGQGLQFLFEYFSETQRNKGNFPGRFSGRQFSNSRSEMNVSTLELGDSALYLCASSPRGGEAFFGQGTRLTVV.

The chain carries TRBV3-1 and TRBJ2-3; 7 positions agree with TRBD2. The trim removed 1 base at V and 6 bases at J, leaving 4 bases unmatched. This CDR3 has 14 residues. CDR1 and CDR2 from the germline V gene are LGHDT and YNNKEL (reference sequence). CDR3 in DNA: TGTGCCAGCAGCCAAGGCGGGAGAGCTGATACGCAGTATTTT. Protein sequence: CASSQGGRADTQYF.

The genes are TRBV7-9 and TRBJ2-3; weak D call: TRBD2 (6 bases). Germline assignment: CDR1 SEHNR and CDR2 FQNEAQ (reference sequence). This CDR3 is built from 13 residues. V was pared by 7 bases and J by 4 bases, with 12 bases between. CDR3: CASMDGGPDTQYF. The CDR3 DNA is TGTGCCAGCATGGACGGGGGTCCAGATACGCAGTATTTT.

This clonotype was observed a few times. The chain carries TRBV5-5 and TRBJ2-3; D is possibly TRBD1 (5 bases). The V gene's germline CDR1 is SGHKS and CDR2 YYEKEE (reference sequence). There are 15 residues in the CDR3. Trimming removed 0 bases from V and 0 bases from J, with 8 bases in between. CDR3 sequence: CASSLAWGSTDTQYF. DNA for the CDR3: TGTGCCAGCAGCTTGGCCTGGGGCAGCACAGATACGCAGTATTTT. Using reference TRBV5-5 and TRBJ2-3 for the parts outside the CDR3, the full variable domain is DAGVTQSPTHLIKTRGQQVTLRCSPISGHKSVSWYQQVLGQGPQFIFQYYEKEERGRGNFPDRFSARQFPNYSSELNVNALLLGDSALYLCASSLAWGSTDTQYFGPGTRLTVL.